This T cell receptor (beta chain) was identified in a study of blood T cells in healthy people across ages. Points on this clonotype: Its antigen remains unidentified.

The donors, aged roughly 6 to 95, were healthy Caucasians from Russia. Regarding the study as a whole: Unsorted PBMCs blocked a conclusive comparison of naive and antigen-experienced cells. Older age went with lower TCR beta diversity per million T cells, in a roughly linear way.

Then a second PCR, running roughly 7 to 11 cycles, was carried out with a sample-barcoded 5' primer and a J-beta primer mix. One entry per CDR3 protein, called by TCRdb with MiXCR from the 5' RACE reads. The table includes some 1.8 million distinct CDR3 sequences, 30% to 40% detected once. The V gene's germline CDR1 is SGHRS and CDR2 YFSETQ. Trimming left V 0 bases short and J 8 bases short, with 12 bases between. This CDR3 is built from 14 residues. The receptor was isolated from a human donor in good health. The sequenced material came from blood. This sequence joins TRBV5-1 and TRBJ2-1, with D uncertain. This CDR3 is CASSLEDHWDEQFF. The CDR3 region has the DNA TGCGCCAGCAGCTTGGAAGACCACTGGGATGAGCAGTTCTTC.